This T cell receptor (beta chain) was documented in a study of blood T cell repertoires in COVID-19. Overall study context: Acute-phase and convalescent COVID-19 samples originated in the United States, Italy and Spain. The cDNA or gDNA used as material had been derived from T cells, B-cell-depleted T cells, or PBMCs.

This CDR3 has 16 residues. Germline-derived CDR1 and CDR2 are SGHNT and YYREEE (reference sequence). V was clipped by 2 bases and J by 0 bases, with 14 bases between them. Clones were sequenced by immunoSEQ multiplex PCR, and TCRdb holds only the in-frame ones, with some missing. The sample includes about 160,000 clones, 70% to 80% of them seen just once. The sequencing sample was made of peripheral blood. This chain joins TRBV5-4 and TRBJ1-1; D is uncertain. This clonotype was obtained from a man in his 60s with acute or convalescent COVID-19. The CDR3 DNA reads TGTGCCAGCAGCTTTGGTAGCGGGGTTATGAACACTGAAGCTTTCTTT. Translation: CASSFGSGVMNTEAFF.